The 14 T cell receptor beta chains given below trace back to one sample, sequenced in a study of blood T cell repertoires in COVID-19. Assay used: immunoSEQ multiplex PCR; TCRdb lists only in-frame clones, some missing. The table shows under 200,000 clones, with more than 75% occurring only once. The sample comprised peripheral blood. The origin of the receptors is a woman aged 70 to 79 with COVID-19, enrolled during active disease.

This rearrangement joins TRBV18 to TRBJ2-7; tentatively, D is TRBD2 (7 bases). The germline V gene has CDR1 KGHSH and CDR2 LQKENI. Trimming stripped 3 bases from V and 5 bases from J, with 26 bases between. The CDR3 spans 18 residues. The CDR3 coding sequence is TGTGCCAGCTCACCCACGTGGCGAGGTGGGGGGGCTACAGACGAGCAGTACTTC. It codes for CASSPTWRGGGATDEQYF.

The CDR3 loop is CASSGSRDRGRGYTF. CDR3 coding DNA: TGTGCCAGCAGTGGCTCCCGGGACAGGGGGCGAGGCTACACCTTC. V and J are TRBV28 and TRBJ1-2; 12 bases are a match to TRBD1. The CDR3 covers 15 residues. V trimming: 5 bases; J trimming: 8 bases; junction bases outside the gene matches: 9. From germline, CDR1 is MDHEN and CDR2 SYDVKM.

This clone was counted once. This chain connects TRBV11-2 to TRBJ1-6; D perhaps matches TRBD1 (6 bases). The CDR3 consists of 15 residues. V lost 3 bases and J lost 5, with 11 bases in between. From germline, CDR1 is SGHAT and CDR2 FQNNGV. The CDR3 sequence: CASSFTGQNNSPLHF. The CDR3 DNA reads TGTGCCAGCAGCTTTACGGGACAAAATAATTCACCCCTCCACTTT.

This chain uses TRBV7-3 with TRBJ2-3; TRBD2 aligns across 9 bases. The CDR3 has 16 residues. Unmatched junction bases numbered 11, after V lost 3 bases and J lost 7 bases. CDR1 is SGHTA, CDR2 FQGTGA, per germline. The CDR3 region is CASSFSGGGAENTQYF. CDR3 DNA: TGTGCCAGCAGCTTCTCGGGCGGGGGGGCCGAGAATACGCAGTATTTT.

This chain links TRBV5-4 with TRBJ2-3, with a weak D call TRBD2 (7 bases). The V end was cut by 4 bases, the J end by 4 bases, with 19 bases between. Germline CDR1 SGHNT, CDR2 YYREEE (reference sequence). The CDR3 has 16 residues. In nucleotides, the CDR3 is TGTGCCAGCAGCCCCATCTTGGGGGGGCCGTCAGATACGCAGTATTTT. Its protein is CASSPILGGPSDTQYF.

This clone was seen more than once but under ten times. This rearrangement joins TRBV28 to TRBJ1-5, with TRBD1 identical over 10 bases. Germline-derived CDR1 and CDR2 are MDHEN and SYDVKM. There are 14 residues in the CDR3. V lost 7 bases, J lost 2 bases, and 2 bases stayed unmatched. The CDR3 sequence: CASIGQGGNQPQHF. The CDR3 nucleotides are TGTGCCAGCATTGGACAGGGGGGCAATCAGCCCCAGCATTTT.

The DNA of the CDR3 is TGTGCCAGCGGAACAAAACCAGACCACAGGGGGTTAGGCTACACCTTC. It specifies CASGTKPDHRGLGYTF. J is TRBJ1-2 and V is TRBV14; 8 nucleotides align to TRBD1. Unmatched junction bases numbered 19, after V lost 8 bases and J lost 8 bases. The CDR3 runs 16 residues. Germline V lookup: CDR1 SGHDN, CDR2 FVKESK.

The rearrangement joins TRBV30 to TRBJ2-1, with 10 bases matching TRBD1. The CDR3 loop spans 15 amino acids. Germline trimming cut 0 bases from V and 6 bases from J; bases unmatched to any gene: 5. The germline V gene encodes CDR1 GTSNPN and CDR2 SVGIG (reference sequence). Here the CDR3 reads CAWSVATGGFNEQFF. DNA of the CDR3: TGTGCCTGGAGTGTAGCGACAGGGGGCTTCAATGAGCAGTTCTTC.

This clone was recorded only once. This chain links TRBV3-1 (or the pseudogene TRBV3-2) with TRBJ1-4, with D uncertain. Per germline, CDR1 LGHDT and CDR2 YNNKEL (reference sequence). Trimming shortened V by 0 bases and J by 2 bases, and 7 bases separated the two germline ends. This CDR3 has 15 residues. The CDR3 region is CASSQEALTNEKLFF. For the CDR3, the DNA is TGTGCCAGCAGCCAAGAGGCTCTGACTAATGAAAAACTGTTTTTT.

This clone was seen only once. The V and J genes are TRBV11-3 and TRBJ2-7; 9 nucleotides line up with TRBD1. Germline V gives CDR1 SGHNT, CDR2 YENEEA. Unmatched junction bases numbered 2, after V lost 3 bases and J lost 2 bases. CDR3 length equals 14 residues. The CDR3 sequence: CASSFGTGPYEQYF. CDR3 sequence (DNA): TGTGCCAGCAGCTTCGGGACAGGGCCCTACGAGCAGTACTTC.

The J gene is TRBJ1-4, the V gene TRBV7-9; 7 nucleotides line up with TRBD1. Germline lookup yields CDR1 SEHNR and CDR2 FQNEAQ (reference sequence). J lost 8 bases, V lost 1 base, and 7 bases had no gene match. CDR3 length equals 15 residues. CDR3 sequence: CASSLVIGGVEKLFF. DNA for the CDR3: TGTGCCAGCAGCTTAGTAATAGGGGGCGTCGAAAAACTGTTTTTT.

This sequence joins TRBV28 and TRBJ1-2; a weak D match, TRBD1 (5 bases). This CDR3 has 15 residues. Germline V lookup: CDR1 MDHEN, CDR2 SYDVKM. The V gene lost 7 bases and the J gene lost 7 bases, with 22 bases spanning the gap. The CDR3 protein is CASTPRSGRVGGYTF. CDR3 nucleotide sequence: TGTGCCAGCACCCCAAGATCGGGCAGGGTGGGTGGCTACACCTTC.

The chain recombines TRBV19 with TRBJ1-3, with D hard to call. This CDR3 contains 11 residues. V dropped 6 bases and J dropped 4 bases, with 4 bases sitting between them. Germline CDR1 reads LNHDA; CDR2 reads SQIVND (reference sequence). For the CDR3, the DNA is TGTGCCAGTAGAGCCGGAAACACCATATATTTT. It translates to CASRAGNTIYF. Together with reference TRBV19 and TRBJ1-3, the CDR3 gives the full variable domain: DGGITQSPKYLFRKEGQNVTLSCEQNLNHDAMYWYRQDPGQGLRLIYYSQIVNDFQKGDIAEGYSVSREKKESFPLTVTSAQKNPTAFYLCASRAGNTIYFGEGSWLTVV.

The rearrangement joins TRBV9 to TRBJ2-7; 7 bases are shared with TRBD1. The junction had 6 bases not matched to a gene; V was cut back by 4 bases and J by 2 bases. Germline-derived CDR1 and CDR2 are SGDLS and YYNGEE. CDR3 size: 14 residues. The CDR3 DNA sequence: TGTGCCAGCAGCCGAATCGGACAGGCCTACGAGCAGTACTTC. Encoded protein: CASSRIGQAYEQYF.